The subject of this entry is one T cell receptor (beta chain). The data were taken from a study of blood T cell repertoires in COVID-19. For the study at large: There were acute and convalescent COVID-19 samples, and they came from the United States, Italy and Spain. PBMCs, B-cell-depleted T cells, or T cells provided the cDNA or gDNA that made up the material.

The protocol was immunoSEQ multiplex PCR, while the TCRdb copy is restricted to in-frame clones and leaves out a portion. The sample holds about 47,000 clones, more than 65% seen once. Germline CDR1 is MNHEY and CDR2 is SVGAGI. The CDR3 contains 13 residues. The V end was cut by 6 bases, the J end by 2 bases, with 10 bases between. The chain combines TRBV6-5 with TRBJ1-1, with D possibly TRBD1 on 5 matching bases. The sequencing sample was made of peripheral blood. The clonotype comes from a woman in her seventies with acute or convalescent COVID-19. The CDR3: CASRDKSNTEAFF. In nucleotides, the CDR3 is TGTGCCAGCAGGGACAAGTCCAACACTGAAGCTTTCTTT.